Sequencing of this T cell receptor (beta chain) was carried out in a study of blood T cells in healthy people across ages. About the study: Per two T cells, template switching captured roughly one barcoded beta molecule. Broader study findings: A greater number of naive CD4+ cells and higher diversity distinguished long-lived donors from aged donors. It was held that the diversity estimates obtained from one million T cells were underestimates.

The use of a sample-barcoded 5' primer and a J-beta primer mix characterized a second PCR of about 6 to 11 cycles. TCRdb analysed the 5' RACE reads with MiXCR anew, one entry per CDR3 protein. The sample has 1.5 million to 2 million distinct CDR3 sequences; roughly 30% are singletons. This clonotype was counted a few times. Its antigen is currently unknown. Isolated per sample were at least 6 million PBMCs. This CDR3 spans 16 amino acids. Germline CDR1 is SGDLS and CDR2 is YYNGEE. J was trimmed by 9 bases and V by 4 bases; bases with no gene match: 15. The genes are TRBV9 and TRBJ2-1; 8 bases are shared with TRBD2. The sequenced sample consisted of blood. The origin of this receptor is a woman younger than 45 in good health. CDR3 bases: TGTGCCAGCAGCCCACTAGCGGAACCGGGGGGAAGTGAGCAGTTCTTC. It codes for CASSPLAEPGGSEQFF.